The clone carrying this T cell receptor beta chain appeared a few times. These data belong to a study of ipilimumab plus nivolumab after autologous stem cell transplantation. As for the study in general: Patients received a median of roughly five ipilimumab and roughly eight nivolumab doses.

The assay was immunoSEQ multiplex PCR, and TCRdb's table has in-frame clones only and misses some. The data show approximately 20,000 clones, with around 74% seen just once and approximately 23% held by the top ten. The clonotype comes from a male donor with diffuse large B-cell lymphoma. Specimen: PBMCs, collected in a trial of ipilimumab plus nivolumab as post-transplant consolidation.

CDR3 protein: CASSQSTGNTEAFF. The CDR3 DNA reads TGCGCCAGCAGTCAATCGACAGGGAACACTGAAGCTTTCTTT. The V gene is TRBV23-1, the J gene TRBJ1-1; maybe TRBD1 (6 bases). TRBV23-1 is treated as an ORF (open reading frame) with a function not yet certain. CDR3 size: 14 residues. The ends were cut back, 0 bases at V and 1 base at J, with 6 bases in the middle.